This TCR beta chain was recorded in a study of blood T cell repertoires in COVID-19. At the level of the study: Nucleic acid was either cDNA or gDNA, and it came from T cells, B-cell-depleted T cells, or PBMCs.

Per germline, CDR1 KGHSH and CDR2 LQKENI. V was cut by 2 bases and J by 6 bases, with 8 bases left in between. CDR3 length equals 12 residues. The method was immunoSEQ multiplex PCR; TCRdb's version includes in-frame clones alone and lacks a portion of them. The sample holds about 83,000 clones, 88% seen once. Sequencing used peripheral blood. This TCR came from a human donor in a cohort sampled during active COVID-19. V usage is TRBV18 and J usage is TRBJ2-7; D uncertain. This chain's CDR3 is CASSPEESEQYF. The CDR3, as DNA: TGTGCCAGCTCACCAGAAGAGTCCGAGCAGTACTTC.